Listed here are 12 T cell receptor beta chains from one sample, sequenced in a study of blood T cell repertoires in COVID-19 (dated by TCRdb to 2018 to 2021). The library was produced with the immunoSEQ multiplex PCR assay. The table was pulled from immuneACCESS by TCRdb, which kept in-frame rearrangements only. Such tables lose some clones; where checked, under half of the loss comes from unresolved V genes, and the rest has no known cause. The sample data list 200,000 or so clones, and approximately 83% of these were observed just once. Roughly 7% of the sample rests with the top ten. Sequencing was performed on PBMCs or T cells enriched from blood (not recorded which). These receptors originate from a man aged 35 to 55 who had recovered from COVID-19.

This clone was counted a few times. The chain employs TRBV12-3 or TRBV12-4 and TRBJ2-1; 8 nucleotides align to TRBD1. The V segment lost 8 bases and the J segment 7 bases; nucleotides outside the gene matches: 7. CDR3 length equals 13 residues. In nucleotides, the CDR3 is TGTGCCAGCTCTATCAACAGGGGGAATGAGCAGTTCTTC. It translates to CASSINRGNEQFF.

J is TRBJ2-7 and V is TRBV2; 8 nucleotides match TRBD1. V lost 8 bases, J lost 3 bases, and 12 bases stayed unmatched. The CDR3 has 15 residues. Germline loops: CDR1 SNHLY, CDR2 FYNNEI. CDR3 nucleotides: TGTGCCAGCGATCAGAACCGGGACAGGAACTACGAGCAGTACTTC. This translates into CASDQNRDRNYEQYF.

The V and J genes are TRBV6-6 and TRBJ2-2; a possible D gene is TRBD1 (6 bases). V was shortened by 7 bases and J by 2 bases, with 17 bases between the two germline ends. The CDR3 is made up of 16 amino acids. Germline V gives CDR1 MNHNY, CDR2 SVGAGI (reference sequence). CDR3 bases: TGTGCCAGCAAGAGCCGGGACAACTTAAACACCGGGGAGCTGTTTTTT. Translating gives CASKSRDNLNTGELFF.

The gene calls are TRBV15 and TRBJ1-2, with D maybe TRBD1 (6 bases). Looked up from germline, CDR1 is LNHNV and CDR2 is YYDKDF (reference sequence). Deletions cut 6 bases from V and 3 bases from J, with 23 bases between. The CDR3 runs to 17 residues. The CDR3 DNA follows: TGTGCCACCAGGCCTCAGGGGAGCACCTCCATACACTATGGCTACACCTTC. Amino acids: CATRPQGSTSIHYGYTF.

This rearrangement joins TRBV28 to TRBJ2-3, with 8 bases aligning to TRBD1. The trim removed 5 bases at V and 2 bases at J, leaving 6 bases unmatched. CDR3 length: 15 residues. Germline-derived CDR1 and CDR2 are MDHEN and SYDVKM. The CDR3 here is CASSAGTGDTDTQYF. In nucleotides, the CDR3 is TGTGCCAGCAGTGCCGGGACAGGCGACACAGATACGCAGTATTTT.

The chain recombines TRBV6-4 with TRBJ1-2, with 10 bases that match TRBD1. In germline, CDR1 is MRHNA, CDR2 SNTAGT. The CDR3 totals 15 residues. V was clipped by 4 bases and J by 6 bases; unmatched bases: 8. CDR3 bases: TGTGCCAGCAGTGGGGGGACAGGGGAAGGCGATGGCTACACCTTC. Amino acids: CASSGGTGEGDGYTF.

The chain has TRBV24-1 and TRBJ1-3; D is ambiguous. V lost 3 bases and J 8 bases, leaving 7 bases between the germline ends. There are 12 residues in the CDR3. Germline CDR1 KGHDR, CDR2 SFDVKD. This chain's CDR3 is CATSDRLDTIYF. CDR3 nucleotides: TGTGCCACCAGTGATCGGTTGGACACCATATATTTT.

J is TRBJ2-5 and V is TRBV6-2 or TRBV6-3; tentative D call: TRBD2 (6 bases). The length of the CDR3 is 14 residues. V was pared by 6 bases and J by 1 base, with 12 bases between. CDR1 and CDR2 (germline): MNHEY, SVGEGT. The CDR3 DNA follows: TGTGCCAGCAGCCCCCTCGGGGGCCAAGAGACCCAGTACTTC. Protein: CASSPLGGQETQYF.

The chain employs TRBV4-2 and TRBJ1-6, with D possibly being TRBD1 (5 bases). Germline CDR1 reads LGHNA; CDR2 reads YNFKEQ. V was shortened by 0 bases and J by 3 bases, with 12 bases between the two germline ends. The CDR3 is 17 amino acids. The CDR3 sequence: CASSQEEGRGYNSPLHF. As DNA, the CDR3 is TGTGCCAGCAGCCAAGAGGAGGGGCGGGGCTATAATTCACCCCTCCACTTT.

The V gene is TRBV2, the J gene TRBJ2-7, with 7 bases fitting TRBD1. V lost 5 bases to trimming and J lost 6 bases; unmatched junction nucleotides: 13. The CDR3 loop spans 15 amino acids. Per the germline V gene, CDR1 is SNHLY and CDR2 is FYNNEI. CDR3 region: CASSLRQGVGFEQYF. CDR3 nucleotide sequence: TGTGCCAGCAGTTTGAGACAGGGAGTAGGGTTCGAGCAGTACTTC.

The CDR3 sequence: CASSLKSGTGDGYTF. In DNA, the CDR3 is TGCGCCAGCAGCTTGAAGTCTGGAACAGGCGATGGCTACACCTTC. The chain has TRBV5-1 and TRBJ1-2, with D possibly matching TRBD1 (5 bases). Germline V gene data show CDR1 as SGHRS and CDR2 as YFSETQ. The CDR3 sequence is 15 residues long. Trimming left V 1 base short and J 6 bases short, with 16 bases between.

This sequence joins TRBV5-1 and TRBJ2-2; D uncertain. V was pared by 2 bases and J by 4 bases, with 15 bases between. CDR1 is SGHRS and CDR2 is YFSETQ in the germline V gene. The CDR3 is made up of 16 amino acids. The CDR3 loop reads CASSLDGSRGTGELFF. CDR3 DNA sequence: TGCGCCAGCAGCTTAGACGGGTCTCGAGGCACCGGGGAGCTGTTTTTT.